This T cell receptor (beta chain) emerged from a study of blood T cell repertoires in COVID-19. V was trimmed by 5 bases and J by 6 bases, leaving 5 bases between them. Germline CDR1 reads SGHRS; CDR2 reads YFSETQ. The CDR3 has 11 amino acids. This clone has just a few counts. Clones were sequenced by immunoSEQ multiplex PCR, and TCRdb holds only the in-frame ones, with some missing. The sample has 150,000 or so clones, around three quarters seen once. The source of this sequence is an elderly man with acute or convalescent COVID-19. The sample taken for sequencing was peripheral blood. V gene TRBV5-1 combines with J gene TRBJ2-2; D is perhaps TRBD1 (5 bases). The CDR3 bases are TGCGCCAGCAGACAGGCCGGGGAGCTGTTTTTT. Translating it yields CASRQAGELFF.